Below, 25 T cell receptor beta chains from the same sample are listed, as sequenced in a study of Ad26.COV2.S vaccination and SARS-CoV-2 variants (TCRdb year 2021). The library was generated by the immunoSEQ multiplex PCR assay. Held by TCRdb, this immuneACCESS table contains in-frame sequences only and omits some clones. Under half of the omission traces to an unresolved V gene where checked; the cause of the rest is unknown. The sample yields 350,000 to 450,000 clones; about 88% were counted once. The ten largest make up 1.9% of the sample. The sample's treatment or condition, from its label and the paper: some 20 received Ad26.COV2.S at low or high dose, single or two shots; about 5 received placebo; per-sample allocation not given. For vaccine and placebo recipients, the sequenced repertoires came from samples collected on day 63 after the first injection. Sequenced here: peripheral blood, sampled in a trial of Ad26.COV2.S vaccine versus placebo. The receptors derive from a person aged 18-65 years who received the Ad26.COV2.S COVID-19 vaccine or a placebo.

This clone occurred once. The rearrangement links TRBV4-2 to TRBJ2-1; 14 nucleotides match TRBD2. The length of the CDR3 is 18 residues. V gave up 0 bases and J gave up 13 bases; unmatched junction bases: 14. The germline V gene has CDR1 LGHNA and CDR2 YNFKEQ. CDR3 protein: CASSQESLGRLAGGLQFF. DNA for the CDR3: TGTGCCAGCAGCCAAGAGTCGCTTGGGAGACTAGCGGGAGGGCTTCAGTTCTTC.

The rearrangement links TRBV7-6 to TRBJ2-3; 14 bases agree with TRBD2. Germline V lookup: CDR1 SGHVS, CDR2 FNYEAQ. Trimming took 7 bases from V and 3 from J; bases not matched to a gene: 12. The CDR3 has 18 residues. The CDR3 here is CASTLGTSGSAGTDTQYF. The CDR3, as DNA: TGTGCCAGCACCTTGGGGACTAGCGGGAGTGCAGGGACAGATACGCAGTATTTT.

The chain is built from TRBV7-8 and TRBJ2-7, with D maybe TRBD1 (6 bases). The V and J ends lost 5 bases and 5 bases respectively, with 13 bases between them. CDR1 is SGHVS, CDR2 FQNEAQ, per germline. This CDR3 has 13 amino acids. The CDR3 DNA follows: TGTGCCAGCAGCCGAGAACAGGGCCACGAGCAGTACTTC. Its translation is CASSREQGHEQYF.

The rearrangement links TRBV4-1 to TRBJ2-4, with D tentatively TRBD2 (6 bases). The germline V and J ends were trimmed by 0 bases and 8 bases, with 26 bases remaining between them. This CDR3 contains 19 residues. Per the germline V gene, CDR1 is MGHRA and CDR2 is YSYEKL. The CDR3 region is CASSQDPTGSGGVGDIQYF. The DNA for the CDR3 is TGCGCCAGCAGCCAAGATCCCACGGGTAGCGGAGGAGTGGGGGACATTCAGTACTTC.

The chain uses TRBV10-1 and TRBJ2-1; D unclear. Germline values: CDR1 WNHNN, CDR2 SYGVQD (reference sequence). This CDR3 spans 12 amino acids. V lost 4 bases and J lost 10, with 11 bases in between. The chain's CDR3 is CASSAEYGEQFF. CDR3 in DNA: TGCGCCAGCAGTGCAGAGTATGGGGAGCAGTTCTTC.

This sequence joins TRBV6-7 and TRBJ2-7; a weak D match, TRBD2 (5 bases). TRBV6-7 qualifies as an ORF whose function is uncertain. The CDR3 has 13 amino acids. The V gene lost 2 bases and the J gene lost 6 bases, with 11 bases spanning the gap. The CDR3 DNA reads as TGTGCCAGCAGTTACCCGGATGAGGGCGAGCAGTACTTC. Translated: CASSYPDEGEQYF.

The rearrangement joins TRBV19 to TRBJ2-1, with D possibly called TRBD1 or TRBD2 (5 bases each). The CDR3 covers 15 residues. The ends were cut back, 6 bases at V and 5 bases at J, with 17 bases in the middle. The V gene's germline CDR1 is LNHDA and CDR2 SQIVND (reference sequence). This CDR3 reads CASRQWGRDDNEQFF. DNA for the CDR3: TGTGCCAGTAGGCAATGGGGCAGGGACGACAATGAGCAGTTCTTC.

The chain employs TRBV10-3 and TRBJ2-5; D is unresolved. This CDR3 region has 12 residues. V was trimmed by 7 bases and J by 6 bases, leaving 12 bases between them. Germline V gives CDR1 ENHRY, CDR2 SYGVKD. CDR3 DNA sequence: TGTGCCATCACTCAGGACGAAAAGACCCAGTACTTC. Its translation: CAITQDEKTQYF.

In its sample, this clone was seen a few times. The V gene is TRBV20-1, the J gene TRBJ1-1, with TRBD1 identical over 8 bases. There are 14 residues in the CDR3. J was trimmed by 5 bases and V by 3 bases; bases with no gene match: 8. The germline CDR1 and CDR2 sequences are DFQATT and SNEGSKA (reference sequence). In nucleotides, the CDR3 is TGCAGTGCTAGTAACAGGGGGGGAGTAACTGAAGCTTTCTTT. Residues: CSASNRGGVTEAFF.

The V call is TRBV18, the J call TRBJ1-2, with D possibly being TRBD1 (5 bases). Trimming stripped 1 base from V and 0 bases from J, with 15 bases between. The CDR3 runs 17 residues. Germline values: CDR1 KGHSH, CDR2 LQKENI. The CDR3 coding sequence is TGTGCCAGCTCACCACGGACAAGGGGCCTCTCTAACTATGGCTACACCTTC. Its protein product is CASSPRTRGLSNYGYTF.

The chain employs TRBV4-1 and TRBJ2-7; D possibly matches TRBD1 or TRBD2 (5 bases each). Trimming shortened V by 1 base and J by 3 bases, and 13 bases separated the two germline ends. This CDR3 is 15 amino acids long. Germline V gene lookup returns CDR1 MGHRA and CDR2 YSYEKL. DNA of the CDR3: TGCGCCAGCAGCCAAGTGCCTGGGACCAACTACGAGCAGTACTTC. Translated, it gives CASSQVPGTNYEQYF.

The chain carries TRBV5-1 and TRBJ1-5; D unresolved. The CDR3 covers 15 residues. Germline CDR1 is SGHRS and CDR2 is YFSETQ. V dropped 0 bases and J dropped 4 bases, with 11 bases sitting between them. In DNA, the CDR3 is TGCGCCAGCAGCTTGGGAGACTTCGATAATCAGCCCCAGCATTTT. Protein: CASSLGDFDNQPQHF. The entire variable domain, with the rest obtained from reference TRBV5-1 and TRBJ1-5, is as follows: KAGVTQTPRYLIKTRGQQVTLSCSPISGHRSVSWYQQTPGQGLQFLFEYFSETQRNKGNFPGRFSGRQFSNSRSEMNVSTLELGDSALYLCASSLGDFDNQPQHFGDGTRLSIL.

The CDR3 protein is CASSPVGSGNTIYF. CDR3 nucleotides: TGTGCCAGCAGCCCGGTGGGATCTGGAAACACCATATATTTT. The rearrangement links TRBV4-2 to TRBJ1-3; D remains ambiguous. CDR1 LGHNA and CDR2 YNFKEQ come from the germline V gene. V was clipped by 4 bases and J by 1 base, with 8 bases between them. The CDR3 has 14 amino acids.

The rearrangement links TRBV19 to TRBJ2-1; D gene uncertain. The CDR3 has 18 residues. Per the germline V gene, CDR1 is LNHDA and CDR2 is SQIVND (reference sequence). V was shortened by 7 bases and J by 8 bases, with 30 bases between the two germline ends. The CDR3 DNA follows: TGTGCCAGTACTTCCCTCCTGGTGCCTGGAGCGCTAAACTATGAGCAGTTCTTC. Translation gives CASTSLLVPGALNYEQFF.

The CDR3 spells CASSPTSGSGEQFF. In nucleotides, the CDR3 is TGCGCCAGCAGCCCGACTAGCGGGAGTGGAGAGCAGTTCTTC. The chain recombines TRBV4-3 with TRBJ2-1, with 12 bases identical to TRBD2. The CDR3 extends over 14 amino acids. V shed 4 bases and J 10 bases; nucleotides not matched to a gene: 5. Germline CDR1 is LGHNA and CDR2 is YSLEER.

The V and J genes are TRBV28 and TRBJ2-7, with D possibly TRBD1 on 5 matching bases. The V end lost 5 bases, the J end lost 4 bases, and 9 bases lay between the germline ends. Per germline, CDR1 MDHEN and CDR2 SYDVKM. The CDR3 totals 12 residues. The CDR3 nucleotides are TGTGCCAGCAGTGACCAGGGATACGAGCAGTACTTC. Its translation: CASSDQGYEQYF.

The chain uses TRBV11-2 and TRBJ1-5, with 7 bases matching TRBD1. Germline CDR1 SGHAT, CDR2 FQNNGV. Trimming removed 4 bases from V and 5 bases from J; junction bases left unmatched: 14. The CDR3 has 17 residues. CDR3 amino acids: CASSSGQWGALDQPQHF. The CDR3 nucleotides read TGTGCCAGCAGCTCGGGACAGTGGGGAGCCCTGGATCAGCCCCAGCATTTT.

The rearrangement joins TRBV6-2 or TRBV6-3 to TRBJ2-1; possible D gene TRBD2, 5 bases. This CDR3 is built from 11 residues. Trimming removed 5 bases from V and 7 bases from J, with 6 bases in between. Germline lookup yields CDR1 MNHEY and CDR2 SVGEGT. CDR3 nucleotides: TGTGCCAGCAGTAGGACTAATGAGCAGTTCTTC. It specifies CASSRTNEQFF.

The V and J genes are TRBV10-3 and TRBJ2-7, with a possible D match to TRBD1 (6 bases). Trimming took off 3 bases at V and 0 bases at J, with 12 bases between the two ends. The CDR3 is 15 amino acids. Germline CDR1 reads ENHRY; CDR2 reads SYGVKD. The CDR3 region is CAISESWDNSYEQYF. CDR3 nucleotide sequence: TGTGCCATCAGTGAATCCTGGGACAACTCCTACGAGCAGTACTTC.

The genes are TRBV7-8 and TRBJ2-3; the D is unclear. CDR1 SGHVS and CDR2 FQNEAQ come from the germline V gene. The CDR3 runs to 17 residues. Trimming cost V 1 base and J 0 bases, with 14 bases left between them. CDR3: CASSLELDPASTDTQYF. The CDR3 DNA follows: TGTGCCAGCAGCTTAGAGTTGGATCCCGCTAGCACAGATACGCAGTATTTT.

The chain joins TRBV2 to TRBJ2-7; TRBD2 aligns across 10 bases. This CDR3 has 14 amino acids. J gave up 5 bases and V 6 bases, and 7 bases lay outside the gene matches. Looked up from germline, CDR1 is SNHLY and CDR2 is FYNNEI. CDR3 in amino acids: CASRIAGGQDEQYF. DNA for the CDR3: TGTGCCAGCAGAATAGCGGGAGGTCAGGACGAGCAGTACTTC.

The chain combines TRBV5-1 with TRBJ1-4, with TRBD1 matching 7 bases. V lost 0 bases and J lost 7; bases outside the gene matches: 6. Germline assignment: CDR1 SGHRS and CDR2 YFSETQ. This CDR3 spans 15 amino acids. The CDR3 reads CASSLGQGVSEKLFF. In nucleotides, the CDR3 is TGCGCCAGCAGCTTGGGACAGGGTGTGAGTGAAAAACTGTTTTTT.

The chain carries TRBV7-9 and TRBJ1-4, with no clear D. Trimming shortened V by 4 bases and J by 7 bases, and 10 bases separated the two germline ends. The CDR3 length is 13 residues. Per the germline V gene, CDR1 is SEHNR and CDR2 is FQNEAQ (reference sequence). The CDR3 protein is CASSSKGGEKLFF. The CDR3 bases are TGTGCCAGCAGCTCTAAGGGAGGTGAAAAACTGTTTTTT.

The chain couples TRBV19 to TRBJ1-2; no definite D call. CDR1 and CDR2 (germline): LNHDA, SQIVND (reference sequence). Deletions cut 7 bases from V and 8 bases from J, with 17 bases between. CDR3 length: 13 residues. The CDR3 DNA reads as TGTGCCAGTACCGCAGGCGGACGAGACGGCTACACCTTC. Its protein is CASTAGGRDGYTF.

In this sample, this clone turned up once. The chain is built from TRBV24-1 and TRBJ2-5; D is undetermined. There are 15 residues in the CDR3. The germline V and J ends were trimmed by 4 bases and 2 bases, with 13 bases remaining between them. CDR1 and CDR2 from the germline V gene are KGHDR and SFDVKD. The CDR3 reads CATSDSRLWQETQYF. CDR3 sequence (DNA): TGTGCCACCAGTGACTCTAGACTGTGGCAAGAGACCCAGTACTTC.